These 22 T cell receptor beta chains were sequenced from one sample in a study of OX40 agonist ivuxolimab in advanced cancers. Generated by immunoSEQ multiplex PCR, the TCRdb table keeps only in-frame clones and is missing some. The table lists about 83,000 clones, 88% of them singletons. The specimen was CD4+ or CD8+ T cells sorted from blood, collected in a trial of the OX40 agonist ivuxolimab. These receptors were collected from an adult with an advanced solid tumor such as melanoma, head and neck, liver or kidney cancer.

This chain joins TRBV7-2 and TRBJ1-6; 9 bases are a match to TRBD1. CDR1 and CDR2 from the germline V gene are SGHTA and FQGNSA. V was pared by 1 base and J by 9 bases, with 4 bases of the junction left unmatched. The CDR3 runs to 15 residues. CDR3 residues: CASSLEGQGGSPLHF. As DNA, the CDR3 is TGTGCCAGCAGCTTAGAGGGACAGGGCGGTTCACCCCTCCACTTT.

The J gene is TRBJ2-5, the V gene TRBV18; no clear D gene. From germline, CDR1 is KGHSH and CDR2 LQKENI. V lost 4 bases, J lost 5 bases, and 8 bases lay in between. CDR3 size: 12 residues. The CDR3 sequence is CASSQADETQYF. The CDR3 DNA sequence: TGTGCCAGCTCACAGGCCGACGAGACCCAGTACTTC.

The chain combines TRBV30 with TRBJ2-3; possible D gene TRBD2, 6 bases. CDR3 length: 13 residues. V was pared by 2 bases and J by 10 bases, with 16 bases between. CDR1 and CDR2 from the germline V gene are GTSNPN and SVGIG (reference sequence). The DNA for the CDR3 is TGTGCCTGGAGTACGGCCACTAGCAGCGCGCAGTATTTT. Protein product: CAWSTATSSAQYF.

The rearrangement joins TRBV19 to TRBJ1-1; possible D gene TRBD1, 6 bases. V was pared by 6 bases and J by 2 bases, with 13 bases between. This CDR3 spans 14 amino acids. CDR1 and CDR2 (germline): LNHDA, SQIVND (reference sequence). The CDR3 sequence: CASRMDRENTEAFF. The CDR3 nucleotides are TGTGCCAGTAGGATGGACAGAGAAAACACTGAAGCTTTCTTT.

The chain combines TRBV7-3 with TRBJ2-2; D ambiguous. The CDR3 is 14 residues long. The germline CDR1 and CDR2 sequences are SGHTA and FQGTGA. V was trimmed by 3 bases and J by 7 bases, leaving 12 bases between them. This chain's CDR3 is CASSFSIRSGELFF. CDR3 DNA sequence: TGTGCCAGCAGCTTTTCGATACGGAGCGGGGAGCTGTTTTTT.

This clone appeared a few times. The chain carries TRBV19 and TRBJ1-5; D gene unclear. Per germline, CDR1 LNHDA and CDR2 SQIVND (reference sequence). Between the trimmed V and J ends, which lost 2 bases and 0 bases, there was a span of 5 bases. The CDR3 is made up of 14 amino acids. The CDR3 is CASSISVSNQPQHF. CDR3 nucleotides: TGTGCCAGTAGTATATCGGTTAGCAATCAGCCCCAGCATTTT.

The rearrangement links TRBV29-1 to TRBJ1-2; TRBD1 aligns across 12 bases. The CDR3 sequence is 15 residues long. Losses at the gene ends were 7 bases for V and 5 bases for J; bases not matched to a gene: 11. CDR1 is SQVTM and CDR2 is ANQGSEA in the germline V gene. CDR3: CSDTTPGQGAYGYTF. CDR3 sequence (DNA): TGCAGCGATACCACTCCGGGACAGGGGGCGTATGGCTACACCTTC.

The chain joins TRBV13 to TRBJ1-6, with no clear D. V dropped 4 bases and J dropped 9 bases, with 13 bases sitting between them. The germline gives CDR1 PRHDT, CDR2 FYEKMQ (reference sequence). The CDR3 spans 14 residues. The CDR3 sequence: CASSSPRRGSPLHF. The CDR3, as DNA: TGTGCCAGCAGCTCCCCTCGGCGGGGTTCACCCCTCCACTTT.

This clone was seen a few times. This chain joins TRBV30 and TRBJ2-7, with a possible D match to TRBD1 (5 bases). Germline values: CDR1 GTSNPN, CDR2 SVGIG (reference sequence). The CDR3 contains 18 residues. Trimming took 0 bases from V and 3 from J, leaving 24 bases between them. The CDR3 loop is CAWSVRMGSGRTHYEQYF. CDR3 nucleotide sequence: TGTGCCTGGAGTGTACGAATGGGCTCAGGGCGAACCCACTACGAGCAGTACTTC.

There are a few counts of this clone. The chain links TRBV6-5 to TRBJ2-7, with TRBD1 identical over 9 bases. V lost 0 bases, J lost 6 bases, and 6 bases stayed unmatched. Looked up from germline, CDR1 is MNHEY and CDR2 is SVGAGI. This CDR3 is 15 amino acids long. The CDR3 sequence is CASSYSGTGRTEQYF. In DNA, the CDR3 is TGTGCCAGCAGTTACTCGGGGACAGGGAGGACCGAGCAGTACTTC.

The chain is built from TRBV30 and TRBJ1-2; 8 nucleotides agree with TRBD1. Trimming removed 7 bases from V and 6 bases from J; junction bases left unmatched: 7. CDR1 is GTSNPN, CDR2 SVGIG, per germline (reference sequence). This CDR3 is built from 12 residues. The CDR3 nucleotides are TGTGCCTACCAGACAGGGGCCCATGGCTACACCTTC. Translating gives CAYQTGAHGYTF.

The chain carries TRBV2 and TRBJ1-4; TRBD1 might be the D (6 bases). Germline V gene lookup returns CDR1 SNHLY and CDR2 FYNNEI. The CDR3 loop spans 18 amino acids. The V end lost 4 bases, the J end lost 6 bases, and 24 bases lay between the germline ends. CDR3: CASSGGTQRTPGDEKLFF. CDR3 in DNA: TGTGCCAGCAGTGGCGGGACACAGCGGACACCTGGGGATGAAAAACTGTTTTTT.

V usage is TRBV6-4 and J usage is TRBJ2-3, with D uncertain. CDR3 length equals 13 residues. With 3 bases removed from V and 3 bases from J, the gap between germline ends came to 7 bases. Germline V gene lookup returns CDR1 MRHNA and CDR2 SNTAGT. CDR3 coding DNA: TGTGCCAGCAGTGAAGCGTTTACAGATACGCAGTATTTT. Residues: CASSEAFTDTQYF.

The V gene is TRBV6-1, the J gene TRBJ1-2; D uncertain. Germline-derived CDR1 and CDR2 are MNHNS and SASEGT. V shed 4 bases and J shed 2 bases, with 5 bases lying between them. This CDR3 spans 12 amino acids. The CDR3 reads CASSGQNYGYTF. CDR3 bases: TGTGCCAGCAGTGGTCAAAACTATGGCTACACCTTC.

The chain couples TRBV18 to TRBJ1-4; a weak D match, TRBD1 (5 bases). This CDR3 is built from 18 residues. The germline V gene encodes CDR1 KGHSH and CDR2 LQKENI. Trimming cost V 2 bases and J 0 bases, with 16 bases left between them. CDR3 sequence (DNA): TGTGCCAGCTCACCATCGGGACGGGGCCTTGCAACTAATGAAAAACTGTTTTTT. It translates to CASSPSGRGLATNEKLFF.

This chain connects TRBV6-1 to TRBJ2-1, with 9 nucleotides matching TRBD2. There are 13 residues in the CDR3. J lost 6 bases, V lost 7 bases, and 4 bases had no gene match. Per the germline V gene, CDR1 is MNHNS and CDR2 is SASEGT. This CDR3 reads CASIWGLANEQFF. The CDR3 region has the DNA TGTGCCAGCATTTGGGGACTAGCCAATGAGCAGTTCTTC.

The V gene is TRBV11-2, the J gene TRBJ2-7, with D uncertain. Germline lookup yields CDR1 SGHAT and CDR2 FQNNGV. Trimming removed 0 bases at V and 5 bases at J, with 14 bases between. The CDR3 runs to 15 residues. CDR3 protein: CASSLDARESNEQYF. Written as DNA, the CDR3 is TGTGCCAGCAGCTTAGATGCGCGTGAATCCAACGAGCAGTACTTC.

This clone was counted only a few times. This chain uses TRBV10-3 with TRBJ1-6; TRBD1 might be the D (5 bases). This CDR3 comprises 16 residues. V shed 1 base and J shed 5 bases, with 12 bases lying between them. In germline, CDR1 is ENHRY, CDR2 SYGVKD. The CDR3 coding sequence is TGTGCCATCAGTGAGTGGGGGGAGAGGGATAATTCACCCCTCCACTTT. As protein: CAISEWGERDNSPLHF.

V is TRBV4-1 and J is TRBJ1-4; D is unclear. V was shortened by 4 bases and J by 6 bases, with 18 bases between the two germline ends. The CDR3 has 16 amino acids. CDR1 is MGHRA and CDR2 is YSYEKL in the germline V gene. DNA for the CDR3: TGCGCCAGCAGCCCCCAATGGGGAGGGTTCGATGAAAAACTGTTTTTT. It is translated as CASSPQWGGFDEKLFF.

V and J are TRBV25-1 and TRBJ2-3; D unclear. Trimming took off 3 bases at V and 2 bases at J, with 12 bases between the two ends. Germline V gene sequence: CDR1 MGHDK, CDR2 SYGVNS. This CDR3 contains 15 residues. CDR3 bases: TGTGCCAGCAGTGATCCCGGTAGGCTCACAGATACGCAGTATTTT. It codes for CASSDPGRLTDTQYF.

The V and J genes are TRBV5-1 and TRBJ2-5; possibly TRBD2 for D (5 bases). Looked up from germline, CDR1 is SGHRS and CDR2 is YFSETQ. CDR3 length: 13 amino acids. Between the trimmed V and J ends, which lost 4 bases and 8 bases, there was a span of 15 bases. CDR3: CASSPGLLRTQYF. Written as DNA, the CDR3 is TGCGCCAGCAGCCCGGGATTACTTAGAACCCAGTACTTC.

The gene calls are TRBV4-3 and TRBJ1-5; D unclear. This CDR3 region has 16 residues. V was clipped by 3 bases and J by 0 bases, with 12 bases between them. Looked up from germline, CDR1 is LGHNA and CDR2 is YSLEER. The CDR3 protein is CASSQNRAISNQPQHF. The CDR3 nucleotides are TGCGCCAGCAGCCAGAATAGGGCGATTAGCAATCAGCCCCAGCATTTT.